Each of the 15 T cell receptor beta chains below was sequenced from the same sample in a study of cytomegalovirus exposure and HLA in healthy donors. PCR used 60 Vbeta primers and 13 Jbeta primers. TCRdb's table, derived via immunoSEQ multiplex PCR, lists solely in-frame clones and lacks some. The table lists approximately 97,000 clones, roughly 60% of them singletons. Sequencing was performed on PBMCs. All receptors come from a human donor in good health.

CDR3 loop: CASSLTLYEQYF. CDR3 nucleotides: TGTGCCAGCAGTCTAACTCTCTACGAGCAGTACTTC. V is TRBV28 and J is TRBJ2-7; D gene unclear. There are 12 residues in the CDR3. The V and J ends lost 5 bases and 3 bases respectively, with 8 bases between them. CDR1 and CDR2 from the germline V gene are MDHEN and SYDVKM.

This clone was observed a handful of times. This chain joins TRBV5-4 and TRBJ2-5, with 9 bases fitting TRBD2. V gave up 0 bases and J gave up 2 bases; unmatched junction bases: 2. The CDR3 has 15 residues. Per germline, CDR1 SGHNT and CDR2 YYREEE (reference sequence). The CDR3 coding sequence is TGTGCCAGCAGCTTGGGTCTAGCGGGGCAAGAGACCCAGTACTTC. Translation: CASSLGLAGQETQYF.

The rearrangement joins TRBV2 to TRBJ1-2; D call uncertain. V was clipped by 6 bases and J by 7 bases, with 21 bases between them. CDR1 and CDR2 (germline): SNHLY, FYNNEI. There are 15 residues in the CDR3. CDR3 DNA: TGTGCCAGCAGGCAGTTCTCGAAGGAGTCCGGTGGCTACACCTTC. Protein: CASRQFSKESGGYTF.

This chain's CDR3 is CSVEAGYTGELFF. CDR3 bases: TGCAGCGTTGAAGCGGGGTACACCGGGGAGCTGTTTTTT. The V and J genes are TRBV29-1 and TRBJ2-2, with D possibly TRBD2 on 5 matching bases. CDR1 is SQVTM and CDR2 is ANQGSEA in the germline V gene. With 1 base removed from V and 3 bases from J, the gap between germline ends came to 6 bases. The CDR3 has 13 amino acids.

Comments on this clone: At the DNA level, this CDR3 is encoded by other sequences in the same sample as well. This rearrangement joins TRBV28 to TRBJ1-1; possibly TRBD1 for D (5 bases). Germline CDR1 MDHEN, CDR2 SYDVKM. The CDR3 has 14 amino acids. The V gene lost 6 bases and the J gene lost 1 base, with 12 bases spanning the gap. CDR3 DNA sequence: TGTGCCAGCAGCCTACCTCAGGGGAACACTGAAGCTTTCTTT. This translates into CASSLPQGNTEAFF.

The CDR3 is CASSSSGYEQYF. The CDR3 nucleotides read TGTGCCAGCAGTTCGAGCGGCTACGAGCAGTACTTC. The chain employs TRBV6-6 and TRBJ2-7; D perhaps matches TRBD2 (5 bases). The CDR3 contains 12 residues. Trimming left V 4 bases short and J 3 bases short, with 7 bases between. Per germline, CDR1 MNHNY and CDR2 SVGAGI (reference sequence).

The V and J genes are TRBV28 and TRBJ2-7; tentative D call: TRBD1 (6 bases). Germline-derived CDR1 and CDR2 are MDHEN and SYDVKM. This CDR3 comprises 14 residues. Trimming left V 7 bases short and J 2 bases short, with 15 bases between. The CDR3 spells CASNLLDSTYEQYF. DNA for the CDR3: TGTGCCAGCAACCTATTGGACAGCACCTACGAGCAGTACTTC.

V usage is TRBV5-1 and J usage is TRBJ2-2; D is uncertain. Germline loops: CDR1 SGHRS, CDR2 YFSETQ. Trimming took 4 bases from V and 0 from J, leaving 10 bases between them. The CDR3 is 15 residues long. In nucleotides, the CDR3 is TGCGCCAGCAGCATAGACACGCCGAACACCGGGGAGCTGTTTTTT. Amino acids: CASSIDTPNTGELFF.

This chain uses TRBV4-1 with TRBJ1-2; D gene ambiguous. The CDR3 length is 17 residues. The V gene lost 2 bases and the J gene lost 4 bases, with 20 bases spanning the gap. Germline CDR1 is MGHRA and CDR2 is YSYEKL. The CDR3 region is CASSQSRDPAETYGYTF. CDR3 DNA sequence: TGCGCCAGCAGCCAATCGCGAGACCCTGCGGAAACCTATGGCTACACCTTC.

V and J are TRBV28 and TRBJ2-5, with 7 bases identical to TRBD2. The end of the DNA fits TRBJ2-7 better, so the J call may be wrong. The germline V gene encodes CDR1 MDHEN and CDR2 SYDVKM. CDR3 length: 15 amino acids. This chain's CDR3 is CASSLVAGLPYEQYF. The CDR3 DNA reads TGTGCCAGCAGTTTAGTAGCGGGCTTACCCTACGAGCAGTACTTC.

The V gene is TRBV19, the J gene TRBJ2-7; maybe TRBD1 (5 bases). CDR1 is LNHDA, CDR2 SQIVND, per germline (reference sequence). Deletions cut 3 bases from V and 2 bases from J, with 8 bases between. The CDR3 contains 13 residues. The CDR3 spells CASSIQGAYEQYF. The CDR3 DNA follows: TGTGCCAGTAGTATTCAGGGCGCCTACGAGCAGTACTTC.

The V and J genes are TRBV7-9 and TRBJ2-1; D possibly corresponds to TRBD2 (7 bases). Germline CDR1 reads SEHNR; CDR2 reads FQNEAQ (reference sequence). The CDR3 is made up of 18 amino acids. Trimming pared 2 bases from V and 7 bases from J, leaving 24 bases between. The CDR3 protein is CASSLYGGGAARVNEQFF. The CDR3 coding sequence is TGTGCCAGCAGCTTATATGGTGGGGGGGCCGCCCGGGTAAATGAGCAGTTCTTC.

DNA of the CDR3: TGTGCCAGCTCACCAATCCCCCGGTACAATGAGCAGTTCTTC. It specifies CASSPIPRYNEQFF. This chain links TRBV18 with TRBJ2-1; D is undetermined. Germline loops: CDR1 KGHSH, CDR2 LQKENI. The ends were cut back, 2 bases at V and 4 bases at J, with 9 bases in the middle. This CDR3 region has 14 residues.

This clone showed up just a few times. V and J are TRBV30 and TRBJ1-3; D perhaps matches TRBD1 (6 bases). The CDR3 is 16 residues long. V gave up 1 base and J gave up 2 bases, with 15 bases separating them. Germline assignment: CDR1 GTSNPN and CDR2 SVGIG (reference sequence). The DNA of the CDR3 is TGTGCCTGGAGTGGCGCATACCGGACAGCTGGAAACACCATATATTTT. Translation: CAWSGAYRTAGNTIYF.

The genes are TRBV9 and TRBJ1-2; TRBD1 agrees at 7 bases. CDR1 is SGDLS, CDR2 YYNGEE, per germline. V lost 3 bases, J lost 0 bases, and 14 bases stayed unmatched. The CDR3 consists of 18 residues. The CDR3 sequence is CASSEDRTGGFANYGYTF. DNA of the CDR3: TGTGCCAGCAGCGAAGACCGGACAGGTGGATTTGCTAACTATGGCTACACCTTC.